These 26 T cell receptor beta chains share one sample of origin, sequenced in a study of T cells in women clearing cervical HPV infection. The data were produced by immunoSEQ multiplex PCR, yet TCRdb's version contains in-frame clones alone and is incomplete. This listing includes about 32,000 clones. The specimen sequenced was blood buffy coat. The receptors shown here come from a woman aged 18 to 75 with a cervical HPV16 infection that either progressed to CIN3+ or cleared (not recorded which).

Notes on this clone: The CDR3 extends 3 residues past the end of the read, so its final part is completed from the germline J gene. The chain couples TRBV20-1 to TRBJ2-7; D might be TRBD2 (6 bases). V was pared by 0 bases and J by 0 bases, with 12 bases between. This CDR3 is 15 amino acids long. Germline CDR1 is DFQATT and CDR2 is SNEGSKA (reference sequence). Partial CDR3 DNA: TGCAGTGCTAGAGATCTACAGGACTACTCCTACGAG. The encoded protein is CSARDLQDYSYE. The full CDR3 reads CSARDLQDYSYEQYF.

With regard to this clone: The read ends 3 residues shy of where the CDR3 ends; the end is completed using the germline J gene. The chain has TRBV11-2 and TRBJ2-7, with 13 bases matching TRBD2. Unmatched junction bases numbered 3, after V lost 5 bases and J lost 2 bases. CDR3 size: 15 residues. The germline V gene has CDR1 SGHAT and CDR2 FQNNGV. The CDR3 sequence: CASSRTSGGTYEQYF. The DNA read from the CDR3 is TGTGCCAGCAGCCGGACTAGCGGGGGTACCTACGAG.

On this clone itself: The read ends 3 residues before the CDR3 terminus; that terminus is restored from the germline J gene. This chain connects TRBV6-2 or TRBV6-3 to TRBJ1-2; D gene ambiguous. The CDR3 has 16 residues. Germline V gene data show CDR1 as MNHEY and CDR2 as SVGEGT. CDR3 DNA (partial): TGTGCCAGCAGTTACTCGCGGGAGTACAACGCCTACGAC. It specifies CASSYSREYNAYD. The CDR3, in full, reads CASSYSREYNAYDYTF.

As for this clone: Coverage ceases 3 residues before the CDR3 finishes, and the germline J gene fills in the end. The rearrangement links TRBV11-3 to TRBJ2-2; the D gene is possibly TRBD1 (5 bases). The CDR3 contains 14 residues. Trimming cost V 5 bases and J 7 bases, with 14 bases left between them. The V gene's germline CDR1 is SGHNT and CDR2 YENEEA. CDR3 bases read: TGTGCCAGCAGCCCAGGGTCCTCGAACGGGGAG. It specifies CASSPGSSNGE. The CDR3 in full is CASSPGSSNGELFF.

As for this clone: The CDR3 goes on 3 residues after the read ends, and that part is filled in from the germline J gene. The V and J genes are TRBV20-1 and TRBJ2-7; no clear D gene. The V end was cut by 3 bases, the J end by 5 bases, with 20 bases between. CDR3 size: 15 residues. Germline-derived CDR1 and CDR2 are DFQATT and SNEGSKA (reference sequence). The sequenced CDR3 bases are TGCAGTGCTAGGGGCCTCAGGCCCGCCGTCGACGAG. This encodes CSARGLRPAVDE. In full, the CDR3 is CSARGLRPAVDEQYF.

Remarks on this clone: Coverage ceases 3 residues before the CDR3 finishes, and the germline J gene fills in the end. The chain joins TRBV20-1 to TRBJ1-2, with D possibly matching TRBD1 (5 bases). In germline, CDR1 is DFQATT, CDR2 SNEGSKA (reference sequence). V was trimmed by 4 bases and J by 0 bases, leaving 12 bases between them. The CDR3 consists of 14 residues. The CDR3 DNA, read in part, is TGCAGTGCTAAGGGACTCACCGCTAACTATGGC. This gives the protein CSAKGLTANYG. In full, the CDR3 reads CSAKGLTANYGYTF.

The CDR3 bases that were read are TGCGCCAGCAGCTTGGCAGGGGGTAGCAATCAGCCG. Translating gives CASSLAGGSNQP. The complete CDR3 protein is CASSLAGGSNQPQYF. The chain combines TRBV5-1 with TRBJ2-3, with TRBD1 matching over 7 bases. The read ends 3 residues early relative to the CDR3; the germline J gene fills the gap. This CDR3 region has 15 residues. From germline, CDR1 is SGHRS and CDR2 YFSETQ.

Concerning this clone: The sequenced fragment ends 3 residues before the CDR3 boundary, so the rest is inferred from the germline J gene. The rearrangement uses TRBV6-2 or TRBV6-3 and TRBJ2-7; 12 bases align to TRBD2. The CDR3 covers 15 residues. J was trimmed by 1 base and V by 6 bases; bases with no gene match: 4. Germline CDR1 reads MNHEY; CDR2 reads SVGEGT. CDR3 DNA, as far as it was read: TGTGCCAGCAGCTCAACTAGCGGGGGGTCCTACGAG. Translating it yields CASSSTSGGSYE. The complete CDR3 sequence is CASSSTSGGSYEQYF.

A word on this clone: The read falls 3 residues short of the CDR3 end, and the missing part is taken from the germline J gene. V usage is TRBV20-1 and J usage is TRBJ1-5, with D tentatively TRBD1 (6 bases). Germline-derived CDR1 and CDR2 are DFQATT and SNEGSKA (reference sequence). There are 12 residues in the CDR3. V was cut by 7 bases and J by 4 bases, with 11 bases left in between. Incomplete CDR3 DNA: TGCAGTGGGCGGGGGCCTAATCAGCCC. Protein product: CSGRGPNQP. The full CDR3 protein reads CSGRGPNQPQHF.

Turning to this clone: The read stops 3 residues short of the end of the CDR3; the missing end is completed from the germline J gene. The V and J genes are TRBV20-1 and TRBJ1-5; weak D call: TRBD1 (5 bases). The CDR3 covers 15 residues. Germline V gene sequence: CDR1 DFQATT, CDR2 SNEGSKA (reference sequence). V gave up 5 bases and J gave up 0 bases, with 14 bases separating them. The CDR3 reads CSAGQGFYSNQPQHF. CDR3 DNA (partial): TGCAGTGCTGGGCAGGGCTTTTATAGCAATCAGCCC.

Comments on this clone: With the read ending 3 residues before the CDR3 end, the germline J gene is used to fill in that end. The rearrangement links TRBV27 to TRBJ2-7, with 8 bases fitting TRBD2. Germline V gene lookup returns CDR1 MNHEY and CDR2 SMNVEV (reference sequence). Trimming removed 0 bases from V and 4 bases from J; junction bases left unmatched: 11. CDR3 length: 17 amino acids. Incomplete CDR3 DNA: TGTGCCAGCAGTTTATCTGGACTGACCGGGACTAGTTACGAG. Its translation: CASSLSGLTGTSYE. The whole CDR3 region reads CASSLSGLTGTSYEQYF.

About this clone itself: Read data end 3 residues before the CDR3 end; the end is taken from the germline J gene. This chain uses TRBV12-3 or TRBV12-4 with TRBJ1-6; 9 bases line up with TRBD1. V gave up 6 bases and J gave up 9 bases; unmatched junction bases: 6. The CDR3 length is 14 residues. CDR3 DNA (partial): TGTGCCAGCAGCGGGGGACAGGGAGGTTCACCC. Protein sequence: CASSGGQGGSP. The whole CDR3 protein reads CASSGGQGGSPLHF.

On this clone itself: The CDR3 end falls 3 residues outside the read, so it is completed with the germline J gene. This chain joins TRBV5-1 and TRBJ2-2, with D possibly matching TRBD1 (6 bases). Looked up from germline, CDR1 is SGHRS and CDR2 is YFSETQ. The length of the CDR3 is 15 residues. The part of the CDR3 DNA that was read is TGCGCCAGCAGCTTCATGGGACACCAAGAAGAAAAG. Its translation: CASSFMGHQEEK. The full CDR3 reads CASSFMGHQEEKLFF. The full variable domain, in which reference TRBV5-1 and TRBJ2-2 provide the parts outside the CDR3, is KAGVTQTPRYLIKTRGQQVTLSCSPISGHRSVSWYQQTPGQGLQFLFEYFSETQRNKGNFPGRFSGRQFSNSRSEMNVSTLELGDSALYLCASSFMGHQEEKLFFGEGSRLTVL.

A remark on this clone: The read finishes 3 residues shy of the CDR3 end, and the germline J gene is used to complete it. The chain links TRBV11-3 to TRBJ2-2; tentatively, D is TRBD2 (6 bases). The CDR3 is made up of 15 amino acids. Germline V lookup: CDR1 SGHNT, CDR2 YENEEA. V gave up 5 bases and J gave up 8 bases, with 18 bases separating them. Here the CDR3 reads CASSPRGTGVGELFF. The part of the CDR3 DNA that was read is TGTGCCAGCAGCCCACGGGGGACGGGGGTTGGGGAG.

A word on this clone: The read ends 3 residues shy of where the CDR3 ends; the end is completed using the germline J gene. The J gene is TRBJ1-1, the V gene TRBV27; 9 positions match TRBD1. V lost 8 bases to trimming and J lost 4 bases; unmatched junction nucleotides: 17. The CDR3 runs 17 residues. CDR1 and CDR2 (germline): MNHEY, SMNVEV (reference sequence). CDR3 sequence: CASQPHPGQGFGTEAFF. CDR3 DNA, as far as it was read: TGTGCCAGCCAGCCCCACCCGGGACAGGGATTCGGCACTGAA.

A word on this clone: The read halts 3 residues ahead of the CDR3 end, with the missing end drawn from the germline J gene. The V call is TRBV5-6, the J call TRBJ2-1, with D perhaps TRBD1 (7 bases). Germline CDR1 and CDR2: SGHDT and YYEEEE. Trimming stripped 3 bases from V and 7 bases from J, with 17 bases between. This CDR3 is built from 15 residues. The CDR3 loop reads CASSSGGRGVNEQFF. CDR3 bases read: TGTGCCAGCAGCTCCGGTGGCAGGGGGGTGAATGAG.

On this clone: The CDR3 end falls 3 residues outside the read, so it is completed with the germline J gene. The J gene is TRBJ1-6, the V gene TRBV20-1; D perhaps matches TRBD1 (5 bases). Trimming stripped 6 bases from V and 9 bases from J, with 12 bases between. This CDR3 comprises 12 residues. Germline V lookup: CDR1 DFQATT, CDR2 SNEGSKA (reference sequence). The part of the CDR3 DNA that was read is TGCAGTGCCCCCTCCACAGGTTCACCC. Translating gives CSAPSTGSP. The full-length CDR3 reads as CSAPSTGSPLHF.

A remark on this clone: The DNA ends 3 residues before the CDR3 does, and the rest of the CDR3 is filled in from the germline J gene. V and J are TRBV20-1 and TRBJ1-6, with 9 bases fitting TRBD1. The CDR3 is 15 amino acids. After removal of 6 bases from V and 6 bases from J, the junction contained 9 bases not matched to a gene. CDR1 and CDR2 from the germline V gene are DFQATT and SNEGSKA (reference sequence). CDR3 DNA, as far as it was read: TGCAGTGCCTTTCCCCTGACAGGGGGTAATTCACCC. Amino acid sequence: CSAFPLTGGNSP. In full, the CDR3 is CSAFPLTGGNSPLHF.

Turning to this clone: The read stops 3 residues short of the end of the CDR3; the missing end is completed from the germline J gene. The rearrangement links TRBV12-5 to TRBJ1-2, with 7 bases identical to TRBD1. The CDR3 sequence is 16 residues long. In germline, CDR1 is LGHNT, CDR2 FRNRAP. Trimming removed 1 base from V and 7 bases from J; junction bases left unmatched: 12. This CDR3 is CASGLDGTDLRGGYTF. Partial CDR3 DNA: TGTGCTAGTGGTTTGGACGGGACAGACCTTAGAGGTGGC.

On this clone: The read gets to within 3 residues of the CDR3 end, and the germline J gene fills in the rest. The V call is TRBV2, the J call TRBJ2-7; D may correspond to TRBD1 or TRBD2 (5 bases each). CDR1 SNHLY and CDR2 FYNNEI come from the germline V gene. V was clipped by 3 bases and J by 4 bases, with 16 bases between them. The CDR3 has 15 residues. The CDR3: CASSEGSRAIYEQYF. The covered CDR3 bases are TGTGCCAGCAGTGAGGGGAGCAGGGCAATTTACGAG.

With regard to this clone: Read sequence stops 3 residues before the CDR3 end, and the germline J gene provides the missing end. The V and J genes are TRBV4-2 and TRBJ2-2; 7 bases align to TRBD1. Per the germline V gene, CDR1 is LGHNA and CDR2 is YNFKEQ. This CDR3 is 15 amino acids long. Germline trimming cut 4 bases from V and 1 base from J; bases unmatched to any gene: 3. This CDR3 is CASSRRDRNTGELFF. The CDR3 DNA, read in part, is TGTGCCAGCAGCCGCAGGGACAGGAACACCGGGGAG.

Concerning this clone itself: Read data end 3 residues before the CDR3 end; the end is taken from the germline J gene. The gene calls are TRBV18 and TRBJ1-1, with a tentative D call TRBD1 (5 bases). The CDR3 loop spans 15 amino acids. CDR1 KGHSH and CDR2 LQKENI come from the germline V gene. The chain's CDR3 is CASSRTGTSGYEAFF. The part of the CDR3 DNA that was read is TGTGCCAGCTCACGAACCGGGACTAGCGGATACGAG.

As to this clone: The read comes to an end 3 residues before the CDR3 does, leaving the germline J gene to fill in the end. The chain links TRBV5-1 to TRBJ1-1, with D unclear. Trimming stripped 3 bases from V and 1 base from J, with 16 bases between. This CDR3 spans 16 amino acids. Germline CDR1 SGHRS, CDR2 YFSETQ. CDR3 sequence reads: CASSSDRGMGNTEAFF. The covered CDR3 bases are TGCGCCAGCAGCTCCGACCGCGGCATGGGGAACACTGAA.

A word on this clone: Coverage ceases 3 residues before the CDR3 finishes, and the germline J gene fills in the end. The genes are TRBV6-2 or TRBV6-3 and TRBJ1-5; no reliable D call. Trimming stripped 6 bases from V and 9 bases from J, with 9 bases between. Germline V gene data show CDR1 as MNHEY and CDR2 as SVGEGT. The CDR3 loop spans 11 amino acids. The part of the CDR3 DNA that was read is TGTGCCAGCAGCCCCCCGGGGCCC. Amino acids: CASSPPGP. The CDR3 in full is CASSPPGPQHF.

As to this clone: The read terminates 3 residues ahead of where the CDR3 ends, so the germline J gene completes it. The V and J genes are TRBV7-2 and TRBJ1-2; D may be TRBD1 (6 bases). The CDR3 loop spans 15 amino acids. Per germline, CDR1 SGHTA and CDR2 FQGNSA. The sequenced part of the CDR3 DNA is TGTGCCAGCAGCGAAGGGGGGGGTTTCTCCTACGAC. It specifies CASSEGGGFSYD. Given in full, the CDR3 is CASSEGGGFSYDYTF. Combining the CDR3 with reference TRBV7-2 and TRBJ1-2 gives the whole variable domain GAGVSQSPSNKVTEKGKDVELRCDPISGHTALYWYRQSLGQGLEFLIYFQGNSAPDKSGLPSDRFSAERTGGSVSTLTIQRTQQEDSAVYLCASSEGGGFSYDYTFGSGTRLTVV.

A note on this clone: The read halts 3 residues ahead of the CDR3 end, with the missing end drawn from the germline J gene. V is TRBV7-2 and J is TRBJ1-2; a weak D match, TRBD1 (5 bases). From germline, CDR1 is SGHTA and CDR2 FQGNSA. The CDR3 is made up of 15 amino acids. The CDR3 loop reads CASSASKGRVSSYTF. CDR3 DNA (partial): TGTGCCAGCAGCGCCTCGAAGGGGCGCGTTTCTAGC. The variable domain in full, completed from reference TRBV7-2 and TRBJ1-2, reads GAGVSQSPSNKVTEKGKDVELRCDPISGHTALYWYRQSLGQGLEFLIYFQGNSAPDKSGLPSDRFSAERTGGSVSTLTIQRTQQEDSAVYLCASSASKGRVSSYTFGSGTRLTVV.